This TCR beta chain came from a study of OX40 agonist ivuxolimab in advanced cancers. On the study more broadly: Patients received the agonistic anti-OX40 (CD134) antibody ivuxolimab. Ivuxolimab was administered intravenously to patients at 0.01 to 10 mg/kg every 2 weeks.

As for this clone: Its antigen is unknown.

Per germline, CDR1 SGHRS and CDR2 YFSETQ. There are 15 residues in the CDR3. V was cut by 0 bases and J by 3 bases, with 12 bases left in between. Profiling relied on immunoSEQ multiplex PCR, and the TCRdb table lists in-frame clones only, not all of them. This table has 60,000 to 90,000 clones, about 81% appearing once. Study-level results: Also present in some nonresponders was a low level of normalized T-cell clonal expansion. The average count of expanded clones was higher among CD8+ T cells than among CD4+.

The source of this sequence is an adult with an advanced solid tumor such as melanoma, head and neck, liver or kidney cancer. The sample was CD4+ or CD8+ T cells sorted from blood, taken in a trial of the OX40 agonist ivuxolimab. The rearrangement uses TRBV5-1 and TRBJ1-1; perhaps TRBD1 as D (6 bases). CDR3: CASSLEPGADTEAFF. The CDR3 DNA sequence: TGCGCCAGCAGCTTGGAGCCGGGGGCGGACACTGAAGCTTTCTTT.